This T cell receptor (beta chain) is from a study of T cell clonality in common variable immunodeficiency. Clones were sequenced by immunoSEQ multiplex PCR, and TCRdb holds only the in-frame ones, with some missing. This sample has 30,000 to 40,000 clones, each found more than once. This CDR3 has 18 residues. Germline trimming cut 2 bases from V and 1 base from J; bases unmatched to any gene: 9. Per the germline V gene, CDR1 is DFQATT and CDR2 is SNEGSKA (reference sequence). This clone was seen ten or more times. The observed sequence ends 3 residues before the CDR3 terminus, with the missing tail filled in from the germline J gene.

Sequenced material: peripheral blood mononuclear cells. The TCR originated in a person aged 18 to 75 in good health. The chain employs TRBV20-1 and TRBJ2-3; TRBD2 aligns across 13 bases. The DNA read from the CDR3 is TGCAGTGCTAGACGTACTAGCGGGAGGGCTGGAGGCACAGATACG. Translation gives CSARRTSGRAGGTDT. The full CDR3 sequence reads CSARRTSGRAGGTDTQYF.